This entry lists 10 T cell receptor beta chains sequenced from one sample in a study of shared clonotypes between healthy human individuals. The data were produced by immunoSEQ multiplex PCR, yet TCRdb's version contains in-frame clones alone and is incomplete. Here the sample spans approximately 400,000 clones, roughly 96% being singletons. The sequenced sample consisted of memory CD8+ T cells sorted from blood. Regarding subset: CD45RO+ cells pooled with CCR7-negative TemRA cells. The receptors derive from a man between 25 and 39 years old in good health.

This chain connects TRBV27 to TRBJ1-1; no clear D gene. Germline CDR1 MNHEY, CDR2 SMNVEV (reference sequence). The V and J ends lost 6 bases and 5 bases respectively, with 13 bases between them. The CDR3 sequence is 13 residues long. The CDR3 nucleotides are TGTGCCAGCAGAATACACGGAGATACTGAAGCTTTCTTT. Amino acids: CASRIHGDTEAFF.

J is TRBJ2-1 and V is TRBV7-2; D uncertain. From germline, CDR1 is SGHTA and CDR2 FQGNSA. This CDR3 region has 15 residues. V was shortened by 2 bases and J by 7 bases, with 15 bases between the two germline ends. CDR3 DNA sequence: TGTGCCAGCAGCTTAAGGTCCCCTAACCGGAATGAGCAGTTCTTC. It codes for CASSLRSPNRNEQFF.

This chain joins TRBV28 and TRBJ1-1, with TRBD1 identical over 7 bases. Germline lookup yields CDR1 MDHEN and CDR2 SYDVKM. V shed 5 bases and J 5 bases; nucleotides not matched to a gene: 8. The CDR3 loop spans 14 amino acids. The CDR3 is CASSASTGVTEAFF. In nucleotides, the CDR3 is TGTGCCAGCAGTGCCTCTACAGGGGTAACTGAAGCTTTCTTT.

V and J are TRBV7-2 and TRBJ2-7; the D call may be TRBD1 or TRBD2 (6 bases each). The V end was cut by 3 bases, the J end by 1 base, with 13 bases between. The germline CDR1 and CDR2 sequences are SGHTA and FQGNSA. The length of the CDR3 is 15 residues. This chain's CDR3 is CASSFAGGRSYEQYF. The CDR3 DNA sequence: TGTGCCAGCAGCTTCGCCGGGGGCAGATCCTACGAGCAGTACTTC.

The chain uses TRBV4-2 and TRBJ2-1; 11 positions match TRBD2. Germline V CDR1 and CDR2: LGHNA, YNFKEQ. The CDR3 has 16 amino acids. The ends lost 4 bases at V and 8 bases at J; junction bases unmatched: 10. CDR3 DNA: TGTGCCAGCAGCCGCCCCTTAGCGGGAGGGGTGGATGAGCAGTTCTTC. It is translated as CASSRPLAGGVDEQFF.

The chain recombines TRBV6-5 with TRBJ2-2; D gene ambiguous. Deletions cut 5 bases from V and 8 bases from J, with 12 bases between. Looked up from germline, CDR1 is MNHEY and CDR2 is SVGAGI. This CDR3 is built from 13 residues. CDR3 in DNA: TGTGCCAGCAGTCAACCTGTGTGGGGGGAGCTGTTTTTT. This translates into CASSQPVWGELFF.

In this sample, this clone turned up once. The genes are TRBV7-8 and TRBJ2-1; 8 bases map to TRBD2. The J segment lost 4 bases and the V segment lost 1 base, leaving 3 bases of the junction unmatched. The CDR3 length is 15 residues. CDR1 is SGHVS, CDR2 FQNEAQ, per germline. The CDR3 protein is CASSLVAGRYNEQFF. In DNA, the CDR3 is TGTGCCAGCAGCTTAGTAGCGGGGCGGTACAATGAGCAGTTCTTC.

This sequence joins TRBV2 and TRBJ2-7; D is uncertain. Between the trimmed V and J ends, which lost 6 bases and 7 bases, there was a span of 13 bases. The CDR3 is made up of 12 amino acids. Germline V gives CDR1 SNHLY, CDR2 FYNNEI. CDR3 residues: CASRNRKWEQYF. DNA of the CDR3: TGTGCCAGCAGGAACAGAAAGTGGGAGCAGTACTTC.

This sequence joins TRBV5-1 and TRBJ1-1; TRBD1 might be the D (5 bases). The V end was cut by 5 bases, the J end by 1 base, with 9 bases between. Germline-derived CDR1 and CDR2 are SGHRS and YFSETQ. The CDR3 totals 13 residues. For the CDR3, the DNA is TGCGCCAGCAGAGGGGTTGGGAACACTGAAGCTTTCTTT. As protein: CASRGVGNTEAFF.

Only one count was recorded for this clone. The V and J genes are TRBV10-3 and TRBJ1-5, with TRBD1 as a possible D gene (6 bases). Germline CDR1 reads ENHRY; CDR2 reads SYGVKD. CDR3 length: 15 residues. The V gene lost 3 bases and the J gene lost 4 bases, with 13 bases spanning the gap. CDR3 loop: CAISEKTGDNQPQHF. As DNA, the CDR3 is TGTGCCATCAGTGAAAAGACAGGCGATAATCAGCCCCAGCATTTT.